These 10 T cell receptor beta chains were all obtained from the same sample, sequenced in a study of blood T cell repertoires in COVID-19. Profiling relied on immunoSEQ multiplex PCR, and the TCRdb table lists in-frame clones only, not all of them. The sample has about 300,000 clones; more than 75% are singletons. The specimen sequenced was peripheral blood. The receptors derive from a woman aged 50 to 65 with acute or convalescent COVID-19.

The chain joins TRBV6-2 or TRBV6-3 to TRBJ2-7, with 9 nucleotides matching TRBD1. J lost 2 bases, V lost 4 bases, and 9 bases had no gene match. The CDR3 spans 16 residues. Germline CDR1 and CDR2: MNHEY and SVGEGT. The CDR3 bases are TGTGCCAGCAGTTCCCCCGGGACAGGGTCCCCCTACGAGCAGTACTTC. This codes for CASSSPGTGSPYEQYF.

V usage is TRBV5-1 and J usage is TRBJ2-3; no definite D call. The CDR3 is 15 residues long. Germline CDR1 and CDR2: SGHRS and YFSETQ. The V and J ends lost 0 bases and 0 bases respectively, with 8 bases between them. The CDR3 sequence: CASSLDLSSTDTQYF. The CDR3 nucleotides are TGCGCCAGCAGCTTGGATCTAAGTAGCACAGATACGCAGTATTTT. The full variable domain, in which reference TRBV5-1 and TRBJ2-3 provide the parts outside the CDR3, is KAGVTQTPRYLIKTRGQQVTLSCSPISGHRSVSWYQQTPGQGLQFLFEYFSETQRNKGNFPGRFSGRQFSNSRSEMNVSTLELGDSALYLCASSLDLSSTDTQYFGPGTRLTVL.

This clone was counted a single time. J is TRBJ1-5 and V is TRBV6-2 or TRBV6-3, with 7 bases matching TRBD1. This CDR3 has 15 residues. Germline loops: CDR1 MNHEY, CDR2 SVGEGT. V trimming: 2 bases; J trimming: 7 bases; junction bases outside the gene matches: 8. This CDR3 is CASSYHTTGIQPQHF. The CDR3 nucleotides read TGTGCCAGCAGTTACCACACGACAGGGATCCAGCCCCAGCATTTT.

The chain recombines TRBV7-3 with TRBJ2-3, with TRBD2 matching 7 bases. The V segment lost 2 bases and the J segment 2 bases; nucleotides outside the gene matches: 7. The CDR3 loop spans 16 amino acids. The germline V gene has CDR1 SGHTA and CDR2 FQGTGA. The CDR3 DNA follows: TGTGCCAGCAGCTTATGGGCGGGAGAGATCACAGATACGCAGTATTTT. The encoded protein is CASSLWAGEITDTQYF.

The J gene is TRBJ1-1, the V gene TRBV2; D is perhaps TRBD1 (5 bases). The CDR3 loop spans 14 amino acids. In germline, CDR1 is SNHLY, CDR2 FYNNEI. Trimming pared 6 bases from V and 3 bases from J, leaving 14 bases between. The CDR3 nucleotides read TGTGCCAGCAGGGGGTGGGCGGGGGACACTGAAGCTTTCTTT. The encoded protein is CASRGWAGDTEAFF. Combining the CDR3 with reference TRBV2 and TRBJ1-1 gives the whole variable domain EPEVTQTPSHQVTQMGQEVILRCVPISNHLYFYWYRQILGQKVEFLVSFYNNEISEKSEIFDDQFSVERPDGSNFTLKIRSTKLEDSAMYFCASRGWAGDTEAFFGQGTRLTVV.

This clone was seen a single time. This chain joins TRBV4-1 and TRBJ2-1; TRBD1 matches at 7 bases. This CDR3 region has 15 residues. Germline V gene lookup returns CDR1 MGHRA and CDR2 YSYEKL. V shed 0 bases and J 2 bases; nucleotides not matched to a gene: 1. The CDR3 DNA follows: TGCGCCAGCAGCCAAGAAGACAGGGCCTACAATGAGCAGTTCTTC. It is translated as CASSQEDRAYNEQFF.

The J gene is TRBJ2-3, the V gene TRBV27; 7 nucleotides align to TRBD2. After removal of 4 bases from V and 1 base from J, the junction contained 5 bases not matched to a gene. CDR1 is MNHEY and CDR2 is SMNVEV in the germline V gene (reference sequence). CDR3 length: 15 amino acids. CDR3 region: CASSSRESGTDTQYF. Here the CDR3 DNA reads TGTGCCAGCAGTTCGCGGGAGAGCGGCACAGATACGCAGTATTTT.

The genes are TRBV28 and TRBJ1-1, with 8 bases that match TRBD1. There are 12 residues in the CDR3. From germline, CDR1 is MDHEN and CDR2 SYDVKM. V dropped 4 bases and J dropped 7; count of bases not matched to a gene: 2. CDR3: CASSSGGGEAFF. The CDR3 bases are TGTGCCAGCAGTTCAGGGGGCGGTGAAGCTTTCTTT.

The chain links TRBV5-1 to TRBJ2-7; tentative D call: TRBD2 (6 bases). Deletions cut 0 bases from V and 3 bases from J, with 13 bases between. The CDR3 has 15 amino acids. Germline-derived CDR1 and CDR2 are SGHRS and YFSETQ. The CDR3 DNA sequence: TGCGCCAGCAGCTTGGGGGGGACTGAAGTCTACGAGCAGTACTTC. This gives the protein CASSLGGTEVYEQYF. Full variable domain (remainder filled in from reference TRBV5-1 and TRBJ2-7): KAGVTQTPRYLIKTRGQQVTLSCSPISGHRSVSWYQQTPGQGLQFLFEYFSETQRNKGNFPGRFSGRQFSNSRSEMNVSTLELGDSALYLCASSLGGTEVYEQYFGPGTRLTVT.

The CDR3 DNA sequence: TGTGCCAGCAGTGCCCACGTCTGGACAGGGGCCTCGAACACTGAAGCTTTCTTT. Translating gives CASSAHVWTGASNTEAFF. The V and J genes are TRBV6-2 or TRBV6-3 and TRBJ1-1; 9 bases fit TRBD1. The V gene end was trimmed by 5 bases and the J gene end by 1 base; junction bases not matched to a gene: 14. Germline V gene lookup returns CDR1 MNHEY and CDR2 SVGEGT. This CDR3 contains 18 residues.